Listed below are T cell receptor beta chains from one sample, sequenced in a study of radiotherapy plus CTLA-4 blockade in lung cancer. Profiled with immunoSEQ multiplex PCR; TCRdb holds only in-frame clones, not every one. The sample includes tens of thousands of clones, about 72% seen only once; the top ten take around 8.3%. The sequenced sample was peripheral blood, obtained from a patient treated with radiotherapy plus ipilimumab. Receptors originate from a human donor with non-small cell lung cancer whose response to radiotherapy plus ipilimumab could not be evaluated. The CDR3 runs from the conserved cysteine through the conserved F or W. A D gene is named only where the DNA matches it firmly. A clone size is listed for some rows: how often the clone was seen (once, few, many), or a class if it is expanded.

V gene,J gene,D gene,clone size,CDR3 protein,CDR3 DNA
TRBV4-1,TRBJ1-2,NA,NA,CASSQLPATLFYTF,TGCGCCAGCAGCCAATTGCCAGCGACCCTATTCTACACCTTC
TRBV19,TRBJ1-5,TRBD1,NA,CASSIATGDQPQHF,TGTGCCAGTAGTATCGCGACAGGGGACCAGCCCCAGCATTTT
TRBV6-6,TRBJ2-2,TRBD2,NA,CASSNPLGEGPGELFF,TGTGCCAGCAGTAACCCCCTGGGGGAGGGGCCCGGGGAGCTGTTTTTT
TRBV4-2,TRBJ2-1,TRBD2,NA,CASSHTSGGANEQFF,TGTGCCAGCAGCCATACTAGCGGGGGGGCAAATGAGCAGTTCTTC
TRBV2,TRBJ2-1,TRBD2,NA,CASTGGSSGIEQFF,TGTGCCAGCACCGGGGGCTCTAGCGGGATTGAGCAGTTCTTC
TRBV4-3,TRBJ1-2,NA,NA,CASSQEAGQSYGYTF,TGCGCCAGCAGCCAAGAGGCCGGACAGAGCTATGGCTACACCTTC
TRBV7-8,TRBJ2-3,TRBD2,NA,CASRPPGLAPFDTQYF,TGTGCCAGCAGGCCACCGGGACTAGCGCCCTTCGATACGCAGTATTTT
TRBV29-1,TRBJ1-1,NA,NA,CSVEMVWEGVEAFF,TGCAGCGTTGAGATGGTGTGGGAGGGAGTTGAAGCTTTCTTT
TRBV6-5,TRBJ2-2,TRBD1,NA,CASSSGGRGELFF,TGTGCCAGCAGTTCAGGGGGACGCGGGGAGCTGTTTTTT
TRBV4-1,TRBJ1-2,TRBD1,NA,CASSPETGRRGYTF,TGCGCCAGCAGCCCCGAGACAGGGCGGAGAGGCTACACCTTC
TRBV5-1,TRBJ1-1,NA,NA,CASSLALGAEAFF,TGCGCCAGCAGCTTGGCCCTGGGCGCTGAAGCTTTCTTT
TRBV4-1,TRBJ2-2,NA,few,CASSQLSSSGELFF,TGCGCCAGCAGCCAGCTGAGTAGTTCCGGGGAGCTGTTTTTT
TRBV7-6,TRBJ1-1,TRBD1,NA,CASSSAQGRTEAFF,TGTGCCAGCAGCTCGGCACAGGGGAGGACTGAAGCTTTCTTT
TRBV7-6,TRBJ1-2,TRBD1,NA,CASSPTGAFNYGYTF,TGTGCCAGCAGCCCTACAGGGGCGTTTAACTATGGCTACACCTTC
TRBV4-1,TRBJ1-6,TRBD1,NA,CASRRAISGTDNSPLHF,TGCGCCAGCAGAAGAGCCATTTCCGGGACAGATAATTCACCCCTCCACTTT